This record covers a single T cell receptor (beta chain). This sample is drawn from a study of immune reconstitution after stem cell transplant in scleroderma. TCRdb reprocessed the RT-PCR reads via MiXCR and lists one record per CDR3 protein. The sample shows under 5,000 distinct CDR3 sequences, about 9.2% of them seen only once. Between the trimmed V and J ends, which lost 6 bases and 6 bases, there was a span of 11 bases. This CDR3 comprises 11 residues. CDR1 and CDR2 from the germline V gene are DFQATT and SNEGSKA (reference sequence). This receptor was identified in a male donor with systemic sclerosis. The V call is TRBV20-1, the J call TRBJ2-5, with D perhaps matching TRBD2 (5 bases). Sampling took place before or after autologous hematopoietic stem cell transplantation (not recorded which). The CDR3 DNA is TGCAGTGCGGGAGTTTCTAAGACCCAGTACTTC. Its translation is CSAGVSKTQYF.